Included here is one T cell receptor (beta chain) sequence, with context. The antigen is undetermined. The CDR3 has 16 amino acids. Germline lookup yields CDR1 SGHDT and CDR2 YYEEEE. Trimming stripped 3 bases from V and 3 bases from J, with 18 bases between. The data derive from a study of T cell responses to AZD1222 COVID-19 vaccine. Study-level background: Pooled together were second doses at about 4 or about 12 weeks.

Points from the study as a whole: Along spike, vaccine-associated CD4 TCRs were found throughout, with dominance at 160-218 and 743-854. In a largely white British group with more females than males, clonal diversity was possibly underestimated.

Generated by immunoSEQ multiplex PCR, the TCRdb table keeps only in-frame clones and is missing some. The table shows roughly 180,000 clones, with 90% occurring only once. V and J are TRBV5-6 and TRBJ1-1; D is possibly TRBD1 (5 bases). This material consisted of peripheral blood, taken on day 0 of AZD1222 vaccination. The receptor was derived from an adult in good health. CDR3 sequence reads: CASSSQGPLGDTEAFF. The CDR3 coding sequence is TGTGCCAGCAGCTCGCAGGGTCCTCTAGGGGACACTGAAGCTTTCTTT.